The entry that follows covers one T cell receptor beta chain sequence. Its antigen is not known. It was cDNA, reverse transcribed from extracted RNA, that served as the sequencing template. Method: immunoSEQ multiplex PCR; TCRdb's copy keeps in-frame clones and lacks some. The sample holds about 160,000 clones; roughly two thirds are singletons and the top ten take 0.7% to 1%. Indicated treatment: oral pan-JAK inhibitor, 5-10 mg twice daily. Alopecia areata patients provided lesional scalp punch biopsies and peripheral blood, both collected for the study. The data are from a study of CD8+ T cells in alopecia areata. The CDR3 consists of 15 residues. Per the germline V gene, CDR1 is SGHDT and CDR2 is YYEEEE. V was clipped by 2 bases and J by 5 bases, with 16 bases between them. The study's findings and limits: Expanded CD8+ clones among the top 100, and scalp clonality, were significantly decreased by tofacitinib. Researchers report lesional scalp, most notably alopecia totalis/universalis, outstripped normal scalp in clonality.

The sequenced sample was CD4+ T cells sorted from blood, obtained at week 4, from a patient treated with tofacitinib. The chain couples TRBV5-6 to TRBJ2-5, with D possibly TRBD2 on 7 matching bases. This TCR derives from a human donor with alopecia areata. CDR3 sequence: CASSFGGPWEETQYF. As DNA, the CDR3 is TGTGCCAGCAGCTTCGGGGGGCCTTGGGAGGAGACCCAGTACTTC. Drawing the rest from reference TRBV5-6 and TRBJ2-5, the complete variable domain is DAGVTQSPTHLIKTRGQQVTLRCSPKSGHDTVSWYQQALGQGPQFIFQYYEEEERQRGNFPDRFSGHQFPNYSSELNVNALLLGDSALYLCASSFGGPWEETQYFGPGTRLLVL.